The text below deals with one T cell receptor beta chain. This record belongs to a study of control samples from healthy donors and cancer patients. The table came from immunoSEQ multiplex PCR; TCRdb's copy has only in-frame clones and leaves some out. This sample has 150,000 to 200,000 clones, with approximately 90% found just once. The CDR3 sequence is 14 residues long. Germline V gene lookup returns CDR1 SGHAT and CDR2 FQNNGV. V gave up 5 bases and J gave up 2 bases; unmatched junction bases: 5. The rearrangement uses TRBV11-2 and TRBJ2-7; the match to TRBD2 covers 8 bases. The sequenced sample was blood. The clonotype comes from a man aged 25 to 40 in good health. The DNA of the CDR3 is TGTGCCAGCAGCACCCGGGGGGGGACCTACGAGCAGTACTTC. Encoded protein: CASSTRGGTYEQYF.